This T cell receptor beta chain was found in a study of post-analysis software for immune sequencing data. Study information: There were relapsing-remitting, secondary progressive and progressive-relapsing multiple sclerosis among the disease courses included. Whole-study results and caveats: About 5 TRBV segments were more frequent in patients than controls; TRBV5-6, TRBV5-1 and TRBV20-1 belonged to this group.

This CDR3 contains 14 residues. Germline assignment: CDR1 DFQATT and CDR2 SNEGSKA (reference sequence). V was trimmed by 0 bases and J by 2 bases, leaving 9 bases between them. Unique molecular identifiers were carried by the TCR beta cDNA libraries. TCRdb processed the PCR reads anew with MiXCR; each CDR3 protein has one entry. The table lists hundreds of thousands of distinct CDR3 sequences, roughly 30% of them singletons. In the case of this clonotype: The target antigen is unknown.

This chain joins TRBV20-1 and TRBJ2-3; D not certain. The TCR was taken from a girl aged 10 to 17 with multiple sclerosis. The sample consisted of blood. CDR3 loop: CSARDNTYTDTQYF. The CDR3 DNA sequence: TGCAGTGCTAGAGATAACACTTACACAGATACGCAGTATTTT.